This TCR beta chain was observed in a study of shared clonotypes between healthy human individuals. Study as a whole: Each donor's CD8 memory used one plate, CD8 naive two, each CD4 subset three.

Overall study findings and caveats: Clonotypes shared by all four donors outscored non-shared clonotypes in generation probability. The low donor count limited represented genetic and exposure-history diversity.

The naive CD8 fraction comprised CD45RO-negative cells positively selected for CCR7 and excluded terminally differentiated effector memory CD45RA+ cells. All the donors were Caucasian adults who lived in Nashville, Tennessee. Repertoires were generated with immunoSEQ multiplex PCR, while TCRdb's copy carries only in-frame clones and drops some. This sample has about 610,000 clones; 95% to 96% occur once, and the top ten carry 0.11%. As regards this clone: Its specificity is unknown.

The germline CDR1 and CDR2 sequences are SEHNR and FQNEAQ (reference sequence). The V gene lost 4 bases and the J gene lost 0 bases, with 7 bases spanning the gap. The CDR3 totals 15 residues. The chain uses TRBV7-9 and TRBJ2-6; D is unclear. The sequenced sample consisted of naive CD8+ T cells sorted from blood. The sequence was collected from a woman between 25 and 40 years old in good health. CDR3 region: CASSSTVSGANVLTF. Here the CDR3 DNA reads TGTGCCAGCAGCTCAACAGTCTCTGGGGCCAACGTCCTGACTTTC.